This T cell receptor (beta chain) comes out of a study of shared clonotypes between healthy human individuals. Overall study findings and caveats: How much donors shared clonotypes was expected to be affected by sequencing depth. Exclusively blood specimens were collected; tissue repertoires likely differ. Sorted-subset samples were not fully sequenced, rarefaction indicated.

Note on this clone: The antigen is undetermined.

Data came from immunoSEQ multiplex PCR; TCRdb stores just in-frame clones and leaves some out. The data contain fewer than 1.6 million clones, 98% to 99% of them singletons. CDR1 is SGHVS, CDR2 FNYEAQ, per germline. The CDR3 length is 17 residues. V lost 1 base to trimming and J lost 5 bases, with 20 bases between them. The chain has TRBV7-6 and TRBJ1-2; weak D call: TRBD1 (5 bases). The clonotype was recovered from a man aged 25-45 years in good health. Sequencing input: naive CD4+ T cells sorted from blood. Described subset: CD45RA+ positively selected. The CDR3 DNA follows: TGTGCCAGCAGCTTAGGAGGGGAAGGGGAAGTTTGGTATGGCTACACCTTC. Residues: CASSLGGEGEVWYGYTF.